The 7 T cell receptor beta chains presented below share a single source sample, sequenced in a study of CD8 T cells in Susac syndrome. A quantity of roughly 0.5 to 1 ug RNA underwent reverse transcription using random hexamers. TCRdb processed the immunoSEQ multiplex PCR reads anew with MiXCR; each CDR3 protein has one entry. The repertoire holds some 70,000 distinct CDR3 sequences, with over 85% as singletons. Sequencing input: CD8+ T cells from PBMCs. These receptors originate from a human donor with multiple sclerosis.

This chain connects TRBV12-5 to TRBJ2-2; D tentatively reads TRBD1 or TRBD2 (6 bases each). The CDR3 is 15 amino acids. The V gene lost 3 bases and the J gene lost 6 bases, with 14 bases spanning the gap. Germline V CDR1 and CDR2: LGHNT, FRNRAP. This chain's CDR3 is CASGFWGAGPGELFF. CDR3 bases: TGTGCTAGTGGTTTCTGGGGGGCTGGGCCCGGGGAGCTGTTTTTT.

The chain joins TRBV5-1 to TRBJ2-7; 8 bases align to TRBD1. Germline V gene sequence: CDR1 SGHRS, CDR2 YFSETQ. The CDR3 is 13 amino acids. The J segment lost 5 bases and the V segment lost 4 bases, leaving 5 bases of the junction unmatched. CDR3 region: CASSTTGADEQYF. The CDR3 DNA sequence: TGCGCCAGCAGCACGACAGGGGCCGACGAGCAGTACTTC.

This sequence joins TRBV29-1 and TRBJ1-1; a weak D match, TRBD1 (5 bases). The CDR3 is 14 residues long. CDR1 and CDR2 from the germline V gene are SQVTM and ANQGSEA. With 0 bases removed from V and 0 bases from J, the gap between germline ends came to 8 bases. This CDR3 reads CSVEEKGLNTEAFF. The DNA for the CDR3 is TGCAGCGTTGAAGAAAAGGGACTGAACACTGAAGCTTTCTTT.

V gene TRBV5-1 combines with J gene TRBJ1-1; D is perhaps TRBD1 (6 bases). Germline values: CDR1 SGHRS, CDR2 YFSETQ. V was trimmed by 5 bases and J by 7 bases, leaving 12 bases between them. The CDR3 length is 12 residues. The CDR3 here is CASSLGQHEAFF. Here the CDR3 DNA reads TGCGCCAGCAGTCTTGGACAGCATGAAGCTTTCTTT.

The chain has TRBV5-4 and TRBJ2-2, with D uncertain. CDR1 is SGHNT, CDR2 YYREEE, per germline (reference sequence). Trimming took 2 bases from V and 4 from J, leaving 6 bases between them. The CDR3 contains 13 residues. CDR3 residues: CASSFRITGELFF. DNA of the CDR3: TGTGCCAGCAGCTTCAGAATCACCGGGGAGCTGTTTTTT.

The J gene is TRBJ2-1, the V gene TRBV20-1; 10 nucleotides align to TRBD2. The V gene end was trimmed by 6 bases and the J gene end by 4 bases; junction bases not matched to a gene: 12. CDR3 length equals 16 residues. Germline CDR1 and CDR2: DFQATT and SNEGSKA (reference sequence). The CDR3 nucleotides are TGCAGTGCCTCGAACTTGGGACTAGCGAATTACAATGAGCAGTTCTTC. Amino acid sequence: CSASNLGLANYNEQFF.

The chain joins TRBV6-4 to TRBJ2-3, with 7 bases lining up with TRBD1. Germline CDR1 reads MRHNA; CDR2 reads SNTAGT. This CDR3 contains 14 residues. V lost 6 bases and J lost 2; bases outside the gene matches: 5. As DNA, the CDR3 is TGTGCCAGCAGCAGGGACAGCGACACAGATACGCAGTATTTT. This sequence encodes CASSRDSDTDTQYF.